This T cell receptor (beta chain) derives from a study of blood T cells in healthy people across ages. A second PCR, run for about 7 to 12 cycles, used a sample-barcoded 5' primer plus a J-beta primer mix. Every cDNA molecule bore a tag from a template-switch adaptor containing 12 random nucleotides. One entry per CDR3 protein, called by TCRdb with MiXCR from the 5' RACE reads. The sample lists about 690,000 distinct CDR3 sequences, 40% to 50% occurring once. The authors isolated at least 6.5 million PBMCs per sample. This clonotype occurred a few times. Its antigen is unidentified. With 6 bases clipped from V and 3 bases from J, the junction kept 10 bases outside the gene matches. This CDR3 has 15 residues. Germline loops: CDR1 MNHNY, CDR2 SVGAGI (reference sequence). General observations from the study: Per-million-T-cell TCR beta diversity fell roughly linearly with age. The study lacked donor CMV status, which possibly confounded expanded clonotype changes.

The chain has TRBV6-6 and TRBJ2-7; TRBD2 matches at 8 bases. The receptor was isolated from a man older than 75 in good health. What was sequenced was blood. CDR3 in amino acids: CASRSALAVNYEQYF. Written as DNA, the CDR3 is TGTGCCAGCAGATCAGCACTAGCGGTAAACTACGAGCAGTACTTC.